The source of this TCR beta chain is a study of blood T cell repertoires in COVID-19. In the authors' workflow: Estimated nucleated cell counts came from reference gene primer amplification. The method was immunoSEQ multiplex PCR; TCRdb's version includes in-frame clones alone and lacks a portion of them. D and trimming were read from the DNA, whereas the V and J calls and clone size are those reported in that table. The sample holds about 180,000 clones; more than 70% are singletons and the top ten take roughly 2.6%. This CDR3 region has 14 residues. Germline CDR1 GTSNPN, CDR2 SVGIG (reference sequence). Germline trimming cut 5 bases from V and 0 bases from J; bases unmatched to any gene: 6. This clone has only a few counts.

The chain recombines TRBV30 with TRBJ1-2, with TRBD1 matching 7 bases. The TCR originated in a man aged 40-55 years with active or convalescent COVID-19. The sample consisted of peripheral blood. In DNA form, the CDR3 reads TGTGCCTGGGCGGGACAGCCTCCTAACTATGGCTACACCTTC. The encoded protein is CAWAGQPPNYGYTF.